This TCR beta chain was documented in a study of blood T cell repertoires in COVID-19. Study context: The United States, Italy and Spain were the sources of the acute and convalescent COVID-19 samples.

As handled by the study authors: Reference gene primer amplification in the assay estimated nucleated cell counts. The data were produced by immunoSEQ multiplex PCR, yet TCRdb's version contains in-frame clones alone and is incomplete. The V and J calls and the clone size are those of that table, but D and trimming were determined from the DNA. The profile shows 390,000 or so clones, 89% of them singletons. CDR3 length: 14 residues. Germline values: CDR1 MNHEY, CDR2 SMNVEV (reference sequence). Trimming stripped 8 bases from V and 7 bases from J, with 20 bases between. This clone was detected only once.

Sequenced: peripheral blood. The chain carries TRBV27 and TRBJ1-2, with a weak D call TRBD1 (6 bases). This TCR was recovered from a woman in her 30s with COVID-19, enrolled during active disease. CDR3 in amino acids: CASRDRDTGFGYTF. CDR3 bases: TGTGCCAGCCGTGACCGGGACACGGGCTTTGGCTACACCTTC.